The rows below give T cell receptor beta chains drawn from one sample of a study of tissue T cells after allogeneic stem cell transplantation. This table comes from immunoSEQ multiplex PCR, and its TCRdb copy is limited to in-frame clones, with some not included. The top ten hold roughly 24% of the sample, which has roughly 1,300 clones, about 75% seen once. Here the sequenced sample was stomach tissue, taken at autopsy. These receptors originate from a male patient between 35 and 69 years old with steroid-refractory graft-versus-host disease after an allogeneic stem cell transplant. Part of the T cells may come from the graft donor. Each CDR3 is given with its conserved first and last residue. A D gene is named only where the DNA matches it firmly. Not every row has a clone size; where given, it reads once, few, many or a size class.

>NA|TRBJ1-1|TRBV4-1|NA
TGCGCCAGCAGCCAAGAATCAGAACGGCCCGCGGAAGCTTTCTTT
CASSQESERPAEAFF
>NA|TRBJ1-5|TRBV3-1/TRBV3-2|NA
TGTGCCAGCAGCCTCGTTCCTCTTTGGCATCATCATCCCCAGCATTTT
CASSLVPLWHHHPQHF
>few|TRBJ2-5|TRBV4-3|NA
TGCGCCAGCGGACCTCCCCGTGGGGGATGGTTTCGGGAGACCCAGTACTTC
CASGPPRGGWFRETQYF
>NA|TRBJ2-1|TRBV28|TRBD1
TGTGCCACGCGGACAGGGATGTTGGAGCAGTTCTTC
CATRTGMLEQFF
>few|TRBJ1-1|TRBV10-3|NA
TGTGCCACGGGGGAGTACGAGGTTGAAGCTTTCTTT
CATGEYEVEAFF
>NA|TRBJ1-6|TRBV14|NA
TGTGCCAGCAGCCGTTACCGGGACGTTAATTCACCCCTCCACTTT
CASSRYRDVNSPLHF
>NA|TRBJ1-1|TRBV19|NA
TGTGCCAGTACCCTAAGGTCTGCGGGGACTGATATGAACACTGAAGCTTTCTTT
CASTLRSAGTDMNTEAFF
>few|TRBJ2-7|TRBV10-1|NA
TGCGCCAGCAGTGCCGCCGGGAGAACCTACGAGCAGTACTTC
CASSAAGRTYEQYF
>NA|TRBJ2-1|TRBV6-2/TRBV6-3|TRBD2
TGTGCCAGCAGTTCTACTAGCGGGGGGGCCGGAAAGCAGTTCTTC
CASSSTSGGAGKQFF
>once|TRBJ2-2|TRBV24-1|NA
TGTGCCACCAGTGATTGGCAAAGCTCCGGGGAGCTGTTTTTT
CATSDWQSSGELFF
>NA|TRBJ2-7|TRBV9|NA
TGTGCCAGCAGCGTAGGTGGTAGCAGGAGCGACGAGCAGTACTTC
CASSVGGSRSDEQYF
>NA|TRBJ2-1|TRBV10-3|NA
TGTGCCATCAGTGAGTCCGGAACGCACTACAATGAGCAGTTCTTC
CAISESGTHYNEQFF
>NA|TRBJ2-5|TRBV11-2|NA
TGTGCCAGCAGCTTAGCGGACCAAGAGACCCAGTACTTC
CASSLADQETQYF
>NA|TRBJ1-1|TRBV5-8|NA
TGTGCCAGCAGCCCCGGCAACCTGAACACTGAAGCTTTCTTT
CASSPGNLNTEAFF
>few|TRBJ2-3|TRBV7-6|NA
TGTGCCAGCAGCCGGGACGTTTACGGATCAGATACGCAGTATTTT
CASSRDVYGSDTQYF
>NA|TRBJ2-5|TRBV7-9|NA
TGTGCCAGCAGCCCGCTCCCAGGGTACGGGGAGACCCAGTACTTC
CASSPLPGYGETQYF
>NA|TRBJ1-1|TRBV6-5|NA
TGTGCCAGCAGTTCCCAGGACCCAGGCTTCGGTGAAGCTTTCTTT
CASSSQDPGFGEAFF
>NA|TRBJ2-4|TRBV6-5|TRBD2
TGTGCCAGCAGTTCCCTGACTAGCGGCGAAAACATTCAGTACTTC
CASSSLTSGENIQYF
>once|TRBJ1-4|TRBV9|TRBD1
TGTGCCAGCAGCGCCGAAGGGACAGGAACTGAAAAACTGTTTTTT
CASSAEGTGTEKLFF
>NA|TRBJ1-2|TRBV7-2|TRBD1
TGTGCCAGCAGCTTAGGACAGGGGAGAGGCTACACCTTC
CASSLGQGRGYTF
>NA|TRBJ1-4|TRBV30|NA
TGTGCCACTTCGCGGGCGCCCCCGCCTAATGAAAAACTGTTTTTT
CATSRAPPPNEKLFF
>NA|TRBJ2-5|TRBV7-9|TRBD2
TGTGCCAGTTCTCGTGATAGCGGGGGGGAGACCCAGTACTTC
CASSRDSGGETQYF
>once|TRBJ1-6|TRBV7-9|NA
TGTGCCAGCAGCTTAGTTTCCGGTTATAATTCACCCCTCCACTTT
CASSLVSGYNSPLHF
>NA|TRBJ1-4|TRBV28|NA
TGTGCCAGCAGTCGACAGGCTGGAGAAAAACTGTTTTTT
CASSRQAGEKLFF
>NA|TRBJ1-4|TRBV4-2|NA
TGTGCCAGCAGCCAAATGGGGGAAAAACTGTTTTTT
CASSQMGEKLFF
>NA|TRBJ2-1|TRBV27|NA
TGTGCCAGCAGCGTCACGGGGCTTCTGAACAATGAGCAGTTCTTC
CASSVTGLLNNEQFF
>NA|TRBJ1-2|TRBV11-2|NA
TGTGCCAGCAGCTTAGATCTGCCAGGTTATGGCTACACCTTC
CASSLDLPGYGYTF
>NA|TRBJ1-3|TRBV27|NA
TGTGCCAGCAGTCTCAACCGGGACTCTGGAAACACCATATATTTT
CASSLNRDSGNTIYF
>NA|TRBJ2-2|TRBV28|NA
TGTGCCAGCAGTCTTCGTGGGACTTTCAAAACAACCGGGGAGCTGTTTTTT
CASSLRGTFKTTGELFF
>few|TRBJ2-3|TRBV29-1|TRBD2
TGCAGCGTGGCGCCGGGACTATCAGATACGCAGTATTTT
CSVAPGLSDTQYF
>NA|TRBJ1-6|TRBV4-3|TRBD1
TGCGCCAGCAGCCAAGGGACAGGGGATAATTCACCCCTCCACTTT
CASSQGTGDNSPLHF
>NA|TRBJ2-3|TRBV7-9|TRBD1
TGTGCCAGCAGCTTTCGGGACAGGGTCACAGATACGCAGTATTTT
CASSFRDRVTDTQYF
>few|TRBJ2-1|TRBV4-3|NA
TGCGCCAGCAGCCAAGATCGGGGCTATGAGCAGTTCTTC
CASSQDRGYEQFF
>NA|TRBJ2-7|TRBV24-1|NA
TGCGCCACCAGTGATGGCGGGGGCCTATCGTACGAGCAGTACTTC
CATSDGGGLSYEQYF
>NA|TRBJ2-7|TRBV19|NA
TGTGCCAGTAGTATAGCCGGGGAAGACTACGAGCAGTACTTC
CASSIAGEDYEQYF
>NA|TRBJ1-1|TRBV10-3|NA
TGTGCCATCAGTGAGACGGAGACTGAAGCTTTCTTT
CAISETETEAFF
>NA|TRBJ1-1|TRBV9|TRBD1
TGTGCCAGCAGCGGACCGGACAGGGAAGCTTTCTTT
CASSGPDREAFF
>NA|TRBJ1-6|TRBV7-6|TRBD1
TGTGCCAGCAGCATCGGGACAGGGGGCCATTCACCCCTCCACTTT
CASSIGTGGHSPLHF
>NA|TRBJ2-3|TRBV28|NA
TGTGCCAGCAGTTTATTCGGGCTAGCCTTTGGGGTGGATACGCAGTATTTT
CASSLFGLAFGVDTQYF
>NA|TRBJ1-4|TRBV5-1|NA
TGCGCCAGCAGCTTCCTTGGGGGTGCTAATGAAAAACTGTTTTTT
CASSFLGGANEKLFF
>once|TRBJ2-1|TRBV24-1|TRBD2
TGTGCCACCAGTGATTCAAGCGGGGGGGCCTCAAATGAGCAGTTCTTC
CATSDSSGGASNEQFF
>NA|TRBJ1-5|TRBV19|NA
TGTGCCAGTAGTAGGGAGATCAATCAGCCCCAGCATTTT
CASSREINQPQHF
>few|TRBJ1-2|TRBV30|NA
TGTGCCTGGACAGGAAGTAACTATGGCTACACCTTC
CAWTGSNYGYTF
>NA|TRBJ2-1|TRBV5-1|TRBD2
TGCGCCAGCAGTAACAGACTAGCGGGGGGACCCCCCAGCTCCTACAATGAGCAGTTCTTC
CASSNRLAGGPPSSYNEQFF
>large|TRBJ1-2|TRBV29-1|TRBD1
TGCAGCGTCCCGGGACAGGTTAAGGATGGCTACACCTTC
CSVPGQVKDGYTF
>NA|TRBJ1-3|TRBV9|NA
TGTGCCAGCAGCGTAGAAAGGGTCCCGGGAAACACCATATATTTT
CASSVERVPGNTIYF
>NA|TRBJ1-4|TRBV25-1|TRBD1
TGTGCCAGCAGTGTATACGGGACAGGGGGCGAAAAACTGTTTTTT
CASSVYGTGGEKLFF
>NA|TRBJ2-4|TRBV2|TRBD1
TGTGCCAGCAGGGGACAGGCCCGTGCCCCATTC
CASRGQARAPF
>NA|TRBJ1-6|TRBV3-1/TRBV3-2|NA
TGTGCCAGCAGACTGGTTGGTTCAACGGGGTATAATTCACCCCTCCACTTT
CASRLVGSTGYNSPLHF
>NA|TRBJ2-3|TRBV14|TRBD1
TGTGCCAGCAGCCAAGATGCCGGACAGGGAAGCACAGATACGCAGTATTTT
CASSQDAGQGSTDTQYF
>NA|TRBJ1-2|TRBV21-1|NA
TGTGCCAGCAGCAAATGGGACCGGGACTGTCCTAACTATGGCTACACCTTC
CASSKWDRDCPNYGYTF
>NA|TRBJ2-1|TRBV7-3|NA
TGTGCCAGCAGCTTAACTTCCGGGCCCTACAATGAGCAGTTCTTC
CASSLTSGPYNEQFF
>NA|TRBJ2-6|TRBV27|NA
TGTGCCAGCAGAGACCCCTCTGGGGCCAACGTCCTGACTTTC
CASRDPSGANVLTF
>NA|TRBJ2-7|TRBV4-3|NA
TGCGCCAGCAGCCAAGATCCCTTAGGCTCCTACGAGCAGTACTTC
CASSQDPLGSYEQYF
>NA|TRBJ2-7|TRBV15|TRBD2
TGTGTCTCGGGGCTAGCGGGGTTCTCCTACGAGCAGTACTTC
CVSGLAGFSYEQYF
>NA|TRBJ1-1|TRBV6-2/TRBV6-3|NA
TGTGCCAGCAGTTACCGGCCTGGGAACACTGAAGCTTTCTTT
CASSYRPGNTEAFF
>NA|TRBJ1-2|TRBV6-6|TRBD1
TGTGCCAGCAGTAGACAACCGAAGGACAGGAATGGCTACACCTTC
CASSRQPKDRNGYTF
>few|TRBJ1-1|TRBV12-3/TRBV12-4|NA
TGTGCCAGCAGTCGACAGACGAACACTGAAGCTTTCTTT
CASSRQTNTEAFF
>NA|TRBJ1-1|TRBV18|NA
TGTGCCAGCTCACCTATGAGTGGTGACACTGAAGCTTTCTTT
CASSPMSGDTEAFF